This T cell receptor beta chain comes out of a study of regulatory T cells in long-lasting Graves disease (dated by TCRdb to the early 2020s). In the study overall: Newly diagnosed Graves' disease patients had taken antithyroid drugs for less than 3 months. A total of about 33 samples were covered by TCR sequencing, comprising around 13 persistent and 20 newly diagnosed Graves' disease patients. The study was registered as a clinical trial and conducted in China. Persistent Graves' disease patients were compared with newly diagnosed Graves' disease patients by peripheral blood TCR sequencing and RNA sequencing.

Reading the germline V gene (reference sequence) gives CDR1 SGHAT and CDR2 FQDESV. Trimming accounts for 0 bases at V and 10 bases at J, while the number of junction bases matched to no gene is 6. Including the terminal cysteine and phenylalanine, the CDR3 comprises 14 residues. The DNA shown is the 42-base CDR3, in frame from base 1. The time point label for this specimen denotes: newly diagnosed GD, antithyroid drugs for less than 3 months. For both TCR sequencing and RNA sequencing, RNA was extracted from PBMCs using TRIzol. The diagnosis of Graves' disease was made according to American Thyroid Association guidelines. Patients for the study were recruited at an endocrinology department in Xi'an, China. Each patient gave 7 to 9.5 milliliters of peripheral blood, collected in an EDTA anticoagulant tube. Ficoll Paque Plus density gradient separation was used to isolate PBMCs, and no further T cell sorting was performed. An Agilent 2100 Bioanalyzer and agarose gel were used to check RNA quality, while a NanoDrop 2000 measured RNA concentration.

To prepare the library, multiplex PCR was applied. TCRdb records Illumina HiSeq 4000 as the sequencer. CDR3 regions were amplified by Arm-PCR with iRepertoire HTBI primers to construct TCR beta libraries. Before sequencing, the PCR products went through gel purification. As for the original processing: A total of some 65 TRBV and 14 TRBJ segments were identified across samples and were used for gene usage analysis of CDR3 amino acid clonotypes. Filtered high-quality paired reads were merged into contigs using COPE and FqMerger. BLAST was used to align contigs to IMGT TRBV, TRBD and TRBJ reference genes, and CDR3 was defined according to IMGT. Any clonotype with a frequency above 0.1% was classified as a highly expanded clone. Shannon entropy was used to measure repertoire diversity, and the Gini coefficient was used to measure V-J evenness. Clonotypes shared by more than one individual were considered public. TCRdb redid the processing of the public reads, applying fastp at Q25 and MiXCR, and retained in-frame beta chains. Identical CDR3 proteins give one entry, which carries the most common genes and DNA. TCRdb's processing, not the authors', yielded these V and J calls. Counted in this sample were 300,000 to 400,000 distinct CDR3 sequences; approximately 15% of them appeared once. The ten largest clones capture about 27% of the sample.

About this clonotype itself: Its antigen target is currently unknown. Possible read error: a much larger clone is one base away.

What the study reported, not specific to this receptor: Only peripheral blood was studied, because thyroid tissue, the primary lesion, was inaccessible. Lower TCR Shannon entropy and fewer highly expanded clones were observed in persistent Graves' disease patients than in newly diagnosed patients, which suggested clonal expansion. More public clonotypes were shared among persistent patients (2,741) than among newly diagnosed patients (more than 950). The authors acknowledged the small sample size as a limitation that may reduce accuracy. Persistent disease showed preferential use of TRBV28, TRBJ1-2 and TRBJ2-5, whereas newly diagnosed disease favored TRBV20-1 and TRBJ2-1. Sequencing and analysis were restricted to the TCR beta chain.

The same sample was also used in a study of T cells in Graves' hyperthyroidism and ophthalmopathy. That second report states: Stable Graves' hyperthyroidism was defined as the absence of progression to ophthalmopathy over 18 months of follow-up. Hyperthyroidism patients were newly diagnosed, had a disease duration of under 2 months, and were aged 18 to 65 years. Patients with uncontrolled infections, other autoimmune diseases, pregnancy or lactation were excluded. Diagnoses relied on clinical symptoms, serum thyroxine and TRAb, thyroid ultrasound and orbital computed tomography. For the first round of RT-PCR on the TCR CDR3, the HTBI primer set was used together with the Qiagen OneStep RT-PCR kit. Most expanded thyroid clonotypes (frequency above 0.001) were also detected in blood, a finding suggesting that blood repertoires may reflect thyroid immune responses. Ophthalmopathy was separated from stable hyperthyroidism by a 13 V-J signature model, with around 90% sensitivity and about 81% specificity obtained in cross-validation and 80%/75% obtained in testing. In validation, progression to ophthalmopathy was predicted by the model with around 71% sensitivity and about 72% specificity, a median of about 6 months before onset. To identify TCR V-J signatures that set the groups apart, the researchers used a discovery cohort of 90 to 100 patients, made up of roughly 45 with Graves' ophthalmopathy and some 60 with stable Graves' hyperthyroidism. Whether ophthalmopathy could be predicted prospectively was tested in an independent validation cohort made up of roughly 19 hyperthyroidism patients plus 17 patients who later progressed to ophthalmopathy. The 100 or so discovery patients were divided at random into training and test sets in a 7:3 ratio. In six Graves' hyperthyroidism patients, the study also compared T-cell repertoires from thyroid tissue with T-cell repertoires from blood. Once sampling was done, hyperthyroidism patients were given methimazole at a starting dose of 30 mg daily, whereas ophthalmopathy patients were given high-dose intravenous methylprednisolone. The libraries were constructed in a second round of multiplex PCR and then size-selected and purified. Sequencing of the libraries was done on an Illumina HiSeq2000 using paired-end 100 bp reads. SOAPnuke was used to process the raw data, removing reads that contained adapters or uncalled bases, had a mean Phred below 15, or lacked an exact match to the constant primer or identifier. COPE v1.2.5 was used to merge the high-quality paired reads, and each unique nucleotide sequence was defined as a clonotype. Clonotypes were aligned to IMGT TRBV, TRBD and TRBJ reference segments using MiTCR v1.1. The analysis was restricted to V-J combinations with a frequency above 0.0001, which together covered about 99% of the repertoires. A TCS score was defined as the ratio between F50 (clonal expansion) and ExV (chaos), using BLOSUM62-based TCRdist between CDR3 peptides within each V-J. Welch's t-statistics and random forest reduced roughly 500 V-J features to about 13, which were used in a naive Bayes classifier (R e1071). Sample size was not statistically predetermined, and blinding of investigators to group allocation was not performed. The paper reports TCR Vbeta CDR3 sequencing of 140 or so peripheral blood samples: some 41 ophthalmopathy, 75 to 80 hyperthyroidism and approximately 17 progressor patients.

The receptor was isolated from a man aged 35 to 55 with Graves disease. Donor details come from another sample of the same person, matched by shared clones. Sample: peripheral blood mononuclear cells (PBMCs), taken at new diagnosis, from a patient treated with antithyroid drugs. The chain is encoded by TRBV11-1 joined to TRBJ2-1; 7 nucleotides in the junction match TRBD2. The DNA sequence is TGTGCCAGCAGCTTAGCCTTCATAGCGGGCGAGCAGTTCTTC. It translates as CASSLAFIAGEQFF.